This T cell receptor (beta chain) was sequenced for a study of blood T cells in healthy people across ages. The study's findings and limits: Roughly linearly, TCR beta diversity per million T cells fell as age increased. For the donors, CMV status was unknown and possibly confounded expanded clonotype changes. Compared with aged donors, long-lived donors showed fewer expanded clones, suggesting selection.

With regard to this clonotype: Its target is unknown.

The CDR3 consists of 16 residues. The V gene's germline CDR1 is SGDLS and CDR2 YYNGEE. J gave up 8 bases and V 0 bases, and 12 bases lay outside the gene matches. The second PCR ran about 6 to 11 cycles with a sample-barcoded 5' primer and J-beta primers. Via MiXCR, TCRdb re-called the 5' RACE reads, giving one row per CDR3 protein. Found here are 600,000 to 850,000 distinct CDR3 sequences, about 40% of them singletons; the top ten hold around 20%. In each sample, at least 7 million PBMCs were isolated. The sample taken for sequencing was blood. This TCR was recovered from a woman aged 55 to 70 in good health. J is TRBJ1-2 and V is TRBV9; 8 bases match TRBD1. The CDR3 nucleotides read TGTGCCAGCAGCGTAGAGGTGGCAGGGGGCCTCGAGGGCTACACCTTC. Translation gives CASSVEVAGGLEGYTF.